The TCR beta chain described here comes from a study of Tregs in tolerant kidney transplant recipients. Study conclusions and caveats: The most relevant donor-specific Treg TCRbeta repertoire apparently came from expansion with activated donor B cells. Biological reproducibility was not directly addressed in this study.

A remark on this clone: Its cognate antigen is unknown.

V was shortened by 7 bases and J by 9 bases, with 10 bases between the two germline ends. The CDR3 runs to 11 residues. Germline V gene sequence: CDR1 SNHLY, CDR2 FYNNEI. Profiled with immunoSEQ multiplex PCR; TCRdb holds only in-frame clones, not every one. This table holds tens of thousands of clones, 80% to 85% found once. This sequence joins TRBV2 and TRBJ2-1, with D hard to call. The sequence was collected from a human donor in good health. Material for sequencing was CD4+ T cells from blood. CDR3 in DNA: TGTGCCAGCAAGGAGTTCGGTGAGCAGTTCTTC. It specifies CASKEFGEQFF.